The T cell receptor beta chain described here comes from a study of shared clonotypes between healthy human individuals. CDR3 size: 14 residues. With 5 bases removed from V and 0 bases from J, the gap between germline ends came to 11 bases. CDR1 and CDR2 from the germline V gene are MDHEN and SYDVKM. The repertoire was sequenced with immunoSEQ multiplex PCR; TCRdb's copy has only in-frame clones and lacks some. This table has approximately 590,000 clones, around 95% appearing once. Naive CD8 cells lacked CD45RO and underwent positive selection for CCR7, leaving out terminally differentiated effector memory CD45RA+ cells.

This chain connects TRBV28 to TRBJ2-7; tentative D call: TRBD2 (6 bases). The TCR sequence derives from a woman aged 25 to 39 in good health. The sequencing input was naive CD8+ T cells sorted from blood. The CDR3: CASSRDGSSYEQYF. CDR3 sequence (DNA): TGTGCCAGCAGTCGTGACGGGAGCTCCTACGAGCAGTACTTC.